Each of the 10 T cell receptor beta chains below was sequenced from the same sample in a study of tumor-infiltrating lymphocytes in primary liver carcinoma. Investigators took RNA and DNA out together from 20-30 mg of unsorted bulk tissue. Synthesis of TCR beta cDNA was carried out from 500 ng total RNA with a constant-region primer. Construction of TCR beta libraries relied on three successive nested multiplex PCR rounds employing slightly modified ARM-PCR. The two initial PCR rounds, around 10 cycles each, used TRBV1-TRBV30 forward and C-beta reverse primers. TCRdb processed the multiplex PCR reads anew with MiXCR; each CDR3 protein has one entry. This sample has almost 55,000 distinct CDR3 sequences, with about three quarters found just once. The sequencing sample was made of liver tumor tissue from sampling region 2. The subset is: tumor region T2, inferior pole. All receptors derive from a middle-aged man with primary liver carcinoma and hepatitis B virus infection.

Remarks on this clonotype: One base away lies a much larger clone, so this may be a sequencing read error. For the CDR3, the DNA is TGTACCAGCAGCTTAGGTGGAGGCAGAAGGTCCTGCAATGAGCAGTTCTTC. Translation: CTSSLGGGRRSCNEQFF. The chain links TRBV13 to TRBJ2-1; tentative D call: TRBD2 (5 bases). This CDR3 is 17 amino acids long. CDR1 is PRHDT and CDR2 is FYEKMQ in the germline V gene (reference sequence).

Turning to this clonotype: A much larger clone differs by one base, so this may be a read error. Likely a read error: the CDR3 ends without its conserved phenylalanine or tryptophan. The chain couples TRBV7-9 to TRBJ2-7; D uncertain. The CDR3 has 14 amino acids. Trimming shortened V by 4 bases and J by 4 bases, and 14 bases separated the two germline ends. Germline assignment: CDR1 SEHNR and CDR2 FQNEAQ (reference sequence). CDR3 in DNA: TGTGCCAGCAGCTCCGGCCCCGGGCGGTACGAGCAGTACTAC. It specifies CASSSGPGRYEQYY.

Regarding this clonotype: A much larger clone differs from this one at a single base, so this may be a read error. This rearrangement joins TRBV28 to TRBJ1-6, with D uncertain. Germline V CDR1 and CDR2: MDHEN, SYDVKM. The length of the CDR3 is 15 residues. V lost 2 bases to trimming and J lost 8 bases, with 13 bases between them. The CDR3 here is CASSLGSPGDSPLHF. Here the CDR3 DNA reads TGTGCCAGCAGTTTAGGATCCCCGGGAGATTCACCCCTCCACTTT.

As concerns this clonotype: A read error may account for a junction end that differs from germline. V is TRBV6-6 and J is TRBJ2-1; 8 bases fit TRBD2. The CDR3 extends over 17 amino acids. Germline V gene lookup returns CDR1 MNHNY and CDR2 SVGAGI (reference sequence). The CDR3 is CSSSYGGARALSNEQFF. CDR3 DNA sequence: TGTTCCAGCAGCTACGGGGGGGCCAGGGCGTTGTCGAATGAGCAGTTCTTC.

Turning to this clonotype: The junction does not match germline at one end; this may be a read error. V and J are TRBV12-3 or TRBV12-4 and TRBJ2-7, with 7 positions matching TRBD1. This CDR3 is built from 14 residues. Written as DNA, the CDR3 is TGTGTCAGCAGTTTGGGGGACAGATCCTACGAGCGGTACTTC. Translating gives CVSSLGDRSYERYF.

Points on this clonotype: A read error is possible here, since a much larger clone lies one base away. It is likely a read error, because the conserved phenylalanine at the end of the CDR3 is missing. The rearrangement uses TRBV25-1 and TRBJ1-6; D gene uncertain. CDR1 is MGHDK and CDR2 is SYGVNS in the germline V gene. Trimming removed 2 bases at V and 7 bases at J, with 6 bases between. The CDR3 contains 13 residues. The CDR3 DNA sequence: TGTGCCAGCAGTGAACAGCCGAATTCACCCCTCCACGTT. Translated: CASSEQPNSPLHV.

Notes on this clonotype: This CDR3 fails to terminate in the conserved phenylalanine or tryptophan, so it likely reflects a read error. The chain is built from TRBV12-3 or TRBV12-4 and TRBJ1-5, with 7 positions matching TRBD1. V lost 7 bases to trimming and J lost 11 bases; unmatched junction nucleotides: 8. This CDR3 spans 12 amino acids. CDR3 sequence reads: CASTEGAQSQHC. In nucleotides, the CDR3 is TGTGCCAGCACCGAGGGGGCCCAGTCCCAGCATTGT.

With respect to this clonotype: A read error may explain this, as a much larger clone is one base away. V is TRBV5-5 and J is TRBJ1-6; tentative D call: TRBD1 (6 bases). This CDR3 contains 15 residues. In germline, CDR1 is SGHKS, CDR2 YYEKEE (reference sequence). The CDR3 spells CVSSLVGGLDSPLHF. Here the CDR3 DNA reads TGTGTCAGCAGCTTGGTCGGGGGGCTAGATTCACCCCTCCACTTT.

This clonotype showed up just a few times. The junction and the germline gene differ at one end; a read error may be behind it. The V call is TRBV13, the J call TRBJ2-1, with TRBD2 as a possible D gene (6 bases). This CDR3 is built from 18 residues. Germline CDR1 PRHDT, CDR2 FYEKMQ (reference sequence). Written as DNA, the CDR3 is TGTGCCAGCAGCTTACAGAGTAGCGGTTGGGGAACCTACAAAGAGCAGTTCTTC. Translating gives CASSLQSSGWGTYKEQFF.

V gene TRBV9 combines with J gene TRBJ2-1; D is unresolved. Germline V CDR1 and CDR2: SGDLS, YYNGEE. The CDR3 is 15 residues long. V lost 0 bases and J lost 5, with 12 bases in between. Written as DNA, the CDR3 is TGTGCCAGCAGCGTAGCGGGTTCCATCGACAATGAGCAGTTCTTC. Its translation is CASSVAGSIDNEQFF.